This T cell receptor (beta chain) was recorded in a study of blood T cell repertoires in COVID-19. TCRdb's copy holds only in-frame clones and misses some; the assay was immunoSEQ multiplex PCR. The repertoire has some 60,000 clones, 65% to 90% of them found once; the top ten carry 28%. This CDR3 has 13 residues. The germline V gene encodes CDR1 MGHRA and CDR2 YSYEKL. V was shortened by 4 bases and J by 3 bases, with 10 bases between the two germline ends. The sequenced sample was peripheral blood. This TCR derives from a woman aged 80 or older with active or convalescent COVID-19. V is TRBV4-1 and J is TRBJ2-7; no firm D call. For the CDR3, the DNA is TGCGCCAGCAGCCCTCAACAGCACTACGAGCAGTACTTC. Translating it yields CASSPQQHYEQYF.